This TCR beta chain stems from a study of T cell repertoires in cytomegalovirus infection. Study as a whole: As its CMV epitopes, the study selected recently identified HLA-C-restricted and well-studied HLA-B-restricted targets.

A note on this clonotype: Its target is unknown.

In germline, CDR1 is MGHRA, CDR2 YSYEKL. Trimming cost V 3 bases and J 2 bases, with 13 bases left between them. The CDR3 has 16 amino acids. Study conclusions and caveats: HLA-C-restricted TCR beta clonotypes specific for CMV led the ex vivo response.

TCRdb re-called the reads with MiXCR, one entry per CDR3 protein. The sample carries around 800,000 distinct CDR3 sequences, 30% to 35% recorded once. The starting material was cultured CD8+ T cells from PBMCs, obtained from culture after CMV antigen stimulation. The sequence was collected from a human donor in good health (CMV status not recorded). Some clones in this sample may be carry-over from other donors' samples. This chain uses TRBV4-1 with TRBJ2-2, with D perhaps matching TRBD1 (6 bases). CDR3 amino acids: CASSHSPGQNTGELFF. The CDR3 DNA sequence: TGCGCCAGCAGCCACTCCCCGGGACAAAACACCGGGGAGCTGTTTTTT.